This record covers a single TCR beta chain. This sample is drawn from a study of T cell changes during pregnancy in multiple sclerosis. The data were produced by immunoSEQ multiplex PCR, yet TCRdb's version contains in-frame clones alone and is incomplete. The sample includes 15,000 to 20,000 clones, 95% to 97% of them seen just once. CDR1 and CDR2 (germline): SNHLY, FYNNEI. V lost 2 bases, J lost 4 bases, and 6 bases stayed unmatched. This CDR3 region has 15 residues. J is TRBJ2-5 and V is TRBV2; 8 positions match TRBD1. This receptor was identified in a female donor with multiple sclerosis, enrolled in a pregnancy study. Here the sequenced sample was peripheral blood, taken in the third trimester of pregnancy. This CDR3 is CASSETDRGSETQYF. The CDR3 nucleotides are TGTGCCAGCAGTGAAACCGACAGGGGATCAGAGACCCAGTACTTC.